One T cell receptor beta chain is described in this entry. The antigen is not known. This sample stems from a study of OX40 agonist ivuxolimab in advanced cancers. Looking at the study overall: The study gave patients intravenous ivuxolimab at 0.01 to 10 mg/kg every 2 weeks. Males comprised 82.7% of the group, whose mean age was about 60 years (range roughly 20 to 90).

Findings and limits, study-wide: By week 6 at 0.1 to 3.0 mg/kg, blood CD4+ and CD8+ T cells had expanded clonally. In the expanded peripheral T cells, antigen specificity was never determined.

Trimming removed 0 bases from V and 7 bases from J, with 13 bases in between. CDR1 SGDLS and CDR2 YYNGEE come from the germline V gene. The CDR3 has 14 amino acids. The data were produced by immunoSEQ multiplex PCR, yet TCRdb's version contains in-frame clones alone and is incomplete. The table shows fewer than 55,000 clones, with around 91% occurring only once. The source was CD4+ or CD8+ T cells sorted from blood, collected in a trial of the OX40 agonist ivuxolimab. The source of this sequence is an adult with an advanced solid tumor such as melanoma, head and neck, liver or kidney cancer. The V gene is TRBV9, the J gene TRBJ2-5, with D maybe TRBD1 (6 bases). CDR3 region: CASSVERGSGTQYF. In DNA form, the CDR3 reads TGTGCCAGCAGCGTAGAAAGGGGGTCCGGGACCCAGTACTTC.